The rows below give T cell receptor beta chains drawn from one sample of a study of shared clonotypes between healthy human individuals. Only in-frame clones appear in the TCRdb table, and some are missing; sequencing was by immunoSEQ multiplex PCR. The data contain about 480,000 clones, over 60% of them singletons. Sequenced material: PBMCs. Receptor source: a woman aged 40 to 50 in good health. Some clones in this sample may be carry-over from other donors' samples. Both conserved end residues are trimmed from each CDR3. Each record gives: CDR3 protein, D gene, J gene, V gene, clone size. The D gene is left open where the match is weak. Not all rows give a size; the values are once, few, many and, for expanded clones, a class.

CDR3 protein: ASRRVADLEAF; D gene: NA; J gene: TRBJ1-1; V gene: TRBV19; clone size: once
CDR3 protein: ASSPRAGGRNEQF; D gene: TRBD2; J gene: TRBJ2-1; V gene: TRBV18; clone size: NA
CDR3 protein: ASSKYAGLRETQY; D gene: NA; J gene: TRBJ2-5; V gene: TRBV28; clone size: NA
CDR3 protein: ASSTARTSGRYEQY; D gene: TRBD2; J gene: TRBJ2-7; V gene: TRBV27; clone size: few
CDR3 protein: AISESTGTSGSNEQY; D gene: TRBD2; J gene: TRBJ2-7; V gene: TRBV10-3; clone size: NA
CDR3 protein: ATTYGAGLEAF; D gene: NA; J gene: TRBJ1-1; V gene: TRBV15; clone size: NA
CDR3 protein: ASSEEGTTEAF; D gene: NA; J gene: TRBJ1-1; V gene: TRBV19; clone size: few
CDR3 protein: SVALAGGSGELF; D gene: TRBD2; J gene: TRBJ2-2; V gene: TRBV29-1; clone size: NA
CDR3 protein: ASSELRVAGGEQF; D gene: TRBD2; J gene: TRBJ2-1; V gene: TRBV6-1; clone size: NA
CDR3 protein: ASNSFGRPTNEKLF; D gene: NA; J gene: TRBJ1-4; V gene: TRBV28; clone size: NA
CDR3 protein: ASSFEGNHGYT; D gene: NA; J gene: TRBJ1-2; V gene: TRBV11-2; clone size: NA
CDR3 protein: ASSLPAGAQETQY; D gene: NA; J gene: TRBJ2-5; V gene: TRBV5-4; clone size: once
CDR3 protein: ASSAGPERRNSNQPQH; D gene: NA; J gene: TRBJ1-5; V gene: TRBV18; clone size: once
CDR3 protein: ASSPGFGNTGELF; D gene: NA; J gene: TRBJ2-2; V gene: TRBV7-2; clone size: NA
CDR3 protein: ASRGGQGNEKLF; D gene: NA; J gene: TRBJ1-4; V gene: TRBV21-1; clone size: NA
CDR3 protein: ASSLGGIAQPQH; D gene: NA; J gene: TRBJ1-5; V gene: TRBV7-9; clone size: few
CDR3 protein: ASSSGPGDTQY; D gene: NA; J gene: TRBJ2-3; V gene: TRBV5-1; clone size: NA
CDR3 protein: ATSEGDGSVTDTQY; D gene: NA; J gene: TRBJ2-3; V gene: TRBV15; clone size: NA
CDR3 protein: ASRQTASDGYT; D gene: NA; J gene: TRBJ1-2; V gene: TRBV28; clone size: NA
CDR3 protein: ASSQNDQETQY; D gene: NA; J gene: TRBJ2-5; V gene: TRBV2; clone size: NA
CDR3 protein: SVVPLGLAGASYEQY; D gene: TRBD2; J gene: NA; V gene: TRBV29-1; clone size: NA
CDR3 protein: ASSLPLPTSYNEQF; D gene: NA; J gene: TRBJ2-1; V gene: TRBV28; clone size: NA
CDR3 protein: ASSLDAGEAPSSYNEQF; D gene: NA; J gene: TRBJ2-1; V gene: TRBV7-6; clone size: NA
CDR3 protein: ASSQLAGASNTGELF; D gene: TRBD2; J gene: TRBJ2-2; V gene: TRBV14; clone size: NA
CDR3 protein: SVEGGAFLNEQF; D gene: NA; J gene: TRBJ2-1; V gene: TRBV29-1; clone size: NA